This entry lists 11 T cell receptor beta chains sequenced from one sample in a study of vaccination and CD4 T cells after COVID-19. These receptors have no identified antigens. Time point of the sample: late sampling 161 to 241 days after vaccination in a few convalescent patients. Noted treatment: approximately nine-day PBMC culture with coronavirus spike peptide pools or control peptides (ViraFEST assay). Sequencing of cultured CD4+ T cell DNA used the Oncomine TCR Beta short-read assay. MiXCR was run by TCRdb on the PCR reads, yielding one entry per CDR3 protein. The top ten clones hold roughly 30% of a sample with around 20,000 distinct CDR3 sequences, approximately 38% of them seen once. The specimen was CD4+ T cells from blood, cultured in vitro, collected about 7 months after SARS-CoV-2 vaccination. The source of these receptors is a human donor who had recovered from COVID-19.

The CDR3 sequence is CASSLVRGRGTDTQYF. The CDR3 DNA is TGTGCCAGCAGCCTGGTGAGGGGAAGAGGCACAGATACGCAGTATTTT. The chain recombines TRBV7-3 with TRBJ2-3; perhaps D is TRBD1 or TRBD2 (5 bases each). In germline, CDR1 is SGHTA, CDR2 FQGTGA. V lost 5 bases to trimming and J lost 1 base, with 16 bases between them. CDR3 length equals 16 residues.

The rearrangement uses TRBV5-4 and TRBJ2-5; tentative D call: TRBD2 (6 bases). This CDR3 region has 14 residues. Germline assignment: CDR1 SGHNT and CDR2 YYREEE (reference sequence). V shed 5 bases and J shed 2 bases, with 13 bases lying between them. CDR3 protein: CASSWTTTQETQYF. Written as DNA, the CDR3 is TGTGCCAGCAGTTGGACTACTACACAAGAGACCCAGTACTTC.

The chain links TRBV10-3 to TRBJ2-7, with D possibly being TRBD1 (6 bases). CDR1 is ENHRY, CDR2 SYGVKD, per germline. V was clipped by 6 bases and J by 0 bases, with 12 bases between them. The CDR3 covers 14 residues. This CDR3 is CAIRTTGVSYEQYF. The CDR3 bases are TGTGCCATCAGGACGACAGGAGTCTCCTACGAGCAGTACTTC.

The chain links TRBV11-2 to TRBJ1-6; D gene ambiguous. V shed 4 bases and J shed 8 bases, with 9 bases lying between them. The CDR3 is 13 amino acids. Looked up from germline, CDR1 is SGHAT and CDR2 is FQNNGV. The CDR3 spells CASSSRVDSPLHF. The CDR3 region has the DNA TGTGCCAGCAGCTCCCGGGTCGATTCACCCCTCCACTTT.

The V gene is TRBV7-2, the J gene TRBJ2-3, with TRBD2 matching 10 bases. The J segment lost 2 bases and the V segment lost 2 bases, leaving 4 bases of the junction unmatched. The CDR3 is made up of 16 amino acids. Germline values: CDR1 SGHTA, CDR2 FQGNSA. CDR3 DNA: TGTGCCAGCAGCTTATCAGCGGGGGGGATCACAGATACGCAGTATTTT. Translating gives CASSLSAGGITDTQYF.

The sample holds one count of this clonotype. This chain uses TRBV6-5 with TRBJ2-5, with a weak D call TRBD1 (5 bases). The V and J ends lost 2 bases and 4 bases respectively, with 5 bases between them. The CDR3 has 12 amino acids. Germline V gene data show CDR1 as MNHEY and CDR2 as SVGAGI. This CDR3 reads CASSYDRETQYF. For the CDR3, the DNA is TGTGCCAGCAGTTACGACAGAGAGACCCAGTACTTC.

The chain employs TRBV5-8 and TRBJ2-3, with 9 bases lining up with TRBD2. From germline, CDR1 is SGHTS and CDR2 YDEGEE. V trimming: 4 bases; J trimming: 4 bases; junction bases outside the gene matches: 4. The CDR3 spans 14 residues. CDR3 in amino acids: CASSVAGVADTQYF. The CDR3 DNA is TGTGCCAGCAGCGTAGCGGGAGTGGCAGATACGCAGTATTTT.

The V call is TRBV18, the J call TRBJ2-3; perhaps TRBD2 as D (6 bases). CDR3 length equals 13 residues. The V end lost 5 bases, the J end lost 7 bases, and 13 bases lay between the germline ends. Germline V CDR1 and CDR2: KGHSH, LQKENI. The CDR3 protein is CASSTYSGNTQYF. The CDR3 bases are TGTGCCAGCTCAACCTATAGCGGAAATACGCAGTATTTT.

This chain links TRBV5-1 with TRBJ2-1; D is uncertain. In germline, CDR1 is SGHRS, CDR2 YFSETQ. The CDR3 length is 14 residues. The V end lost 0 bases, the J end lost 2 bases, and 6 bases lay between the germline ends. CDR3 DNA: TGCGCCAGCAGCTTGGAGCCCACCTACAATGAGCAGTTCTTC. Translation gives CASSLEPTYNEQFF.

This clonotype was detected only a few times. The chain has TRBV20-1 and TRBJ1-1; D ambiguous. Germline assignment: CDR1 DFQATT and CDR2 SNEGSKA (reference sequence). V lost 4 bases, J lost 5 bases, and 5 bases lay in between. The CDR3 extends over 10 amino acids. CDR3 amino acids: CSATGTEAFF. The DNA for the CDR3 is TGCAGTGCTACAGGAACTGAAGCTTTCTTT.

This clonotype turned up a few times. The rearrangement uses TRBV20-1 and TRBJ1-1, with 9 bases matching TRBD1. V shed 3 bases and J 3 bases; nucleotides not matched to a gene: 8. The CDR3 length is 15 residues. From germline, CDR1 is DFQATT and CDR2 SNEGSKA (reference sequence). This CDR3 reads CSASRTGAPDTEAFF. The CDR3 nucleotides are TGCAGTGCTAGCCGGACAGGGGCGCCAGACACTGAAGCTTTCTTT.